This TCR beta chain comes out of a study of blood T cell repertoires in COVID-19. Looking at the study overall: Samples of COVID-19 (acute and convalescent) were obtained from the United States, Italy and Spain. PBMCs, B-cell-depleted T cells, or T cells were the source of the cDNA or gDNA that made up the material.

Authors' analysis steps: Amplification of reference gene primers was used by the study to estimate nucleated cell counts. Assay used: immunoSEQ multiplex PCR; TCRdb lists only in-frame clones, some missing. From that table come the V and J calls and clone size; the DNA was used to work out D and trimming. Here the sample spans about 82,000 clones, 80% to 90% being singletons. Germline-derived CDR1 and CDR2 are MNHEY and SMNVEV (reference sequence). Trimming stripped 6 bases from V and 7 bases from J, with 15 bases between. This CDR3 has 14 amino acids. The receptor comes from a woman aged 55-70 years with acute or convalescent COVID-19. The genes are TRBV27 and TRBJ2-2; D perhaps matches TRBD2 (6 bases). The sequencing input was peripheral blood. This CDR3 reads CASRRGEWRGELFF. The CDR3 coding sequence is TGTGCCAGCAGGCGGGGAGAATGGCGCGGGGAGCTGTTTTTT.